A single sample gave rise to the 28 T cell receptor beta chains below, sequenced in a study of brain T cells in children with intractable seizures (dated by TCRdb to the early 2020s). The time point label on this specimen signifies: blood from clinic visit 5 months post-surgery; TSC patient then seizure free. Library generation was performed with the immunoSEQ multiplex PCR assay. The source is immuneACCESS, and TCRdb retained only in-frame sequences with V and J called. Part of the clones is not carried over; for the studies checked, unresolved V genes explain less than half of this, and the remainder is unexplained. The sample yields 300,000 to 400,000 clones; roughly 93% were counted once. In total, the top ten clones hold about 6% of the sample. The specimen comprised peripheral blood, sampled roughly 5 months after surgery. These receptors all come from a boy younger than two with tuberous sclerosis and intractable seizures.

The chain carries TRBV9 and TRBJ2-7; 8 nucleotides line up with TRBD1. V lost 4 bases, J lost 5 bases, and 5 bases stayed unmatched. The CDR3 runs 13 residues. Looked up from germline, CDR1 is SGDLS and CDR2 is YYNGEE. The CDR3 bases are TGTGCCAGCAGCTTAGGACAGGGAGACGAGCAGTACTTC. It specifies CASSLGQGDEQYF.

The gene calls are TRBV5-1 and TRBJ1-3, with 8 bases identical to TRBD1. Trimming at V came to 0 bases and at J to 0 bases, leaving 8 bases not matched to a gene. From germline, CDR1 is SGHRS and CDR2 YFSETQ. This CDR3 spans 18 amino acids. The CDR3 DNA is TGCGCCAGCAGCTTGGGGGCAGGGGGCGCTGACTCTGGAAACACCATATATTTT. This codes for CASSLGAGGADSGNTIYF.

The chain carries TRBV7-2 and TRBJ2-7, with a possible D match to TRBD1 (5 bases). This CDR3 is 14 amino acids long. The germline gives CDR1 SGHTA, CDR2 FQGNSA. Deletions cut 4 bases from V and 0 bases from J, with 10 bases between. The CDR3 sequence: CASSSGQPSYEQYF. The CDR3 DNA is TGTGCCAGCAGCTCCGGACAACCCTCCTACGAGCAGTACTTC.

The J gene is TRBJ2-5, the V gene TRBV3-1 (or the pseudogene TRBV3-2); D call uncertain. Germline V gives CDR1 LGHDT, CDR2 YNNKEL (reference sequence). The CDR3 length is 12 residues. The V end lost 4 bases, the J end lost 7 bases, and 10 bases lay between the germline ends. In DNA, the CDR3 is TGTGCCAGCAGCCGAGGTATCTTGACCCAGTACTTC. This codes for CASSRGILTQYF.

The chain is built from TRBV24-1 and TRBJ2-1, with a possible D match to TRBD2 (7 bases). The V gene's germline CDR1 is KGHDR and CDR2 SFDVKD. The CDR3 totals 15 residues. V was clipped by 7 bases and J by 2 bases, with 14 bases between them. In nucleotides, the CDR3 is TGTGCCACCAGCGGGGTGGGGGGGCCCTACAATGAGCAGTTCTTC. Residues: CATSGVGGPYNEQFF.

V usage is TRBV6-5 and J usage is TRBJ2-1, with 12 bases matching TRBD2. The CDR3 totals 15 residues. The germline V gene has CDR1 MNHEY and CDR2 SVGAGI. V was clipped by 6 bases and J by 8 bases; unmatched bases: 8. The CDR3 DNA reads TGTGCCAGCAGGAGAACTAGCGGGAGGTCATATGAGCAGTTCTTC. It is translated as CASRRTSGRSYEQFF.

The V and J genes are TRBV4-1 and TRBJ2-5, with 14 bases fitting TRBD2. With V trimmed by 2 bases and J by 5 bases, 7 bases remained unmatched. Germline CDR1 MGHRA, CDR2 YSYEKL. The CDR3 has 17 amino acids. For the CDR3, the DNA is TGCGCCAGCAGCCAAAGACTAGCGGGGGGGCTGGAGGAGACCCAGTACTTC. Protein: CASSQRLAGGLEETQYF.

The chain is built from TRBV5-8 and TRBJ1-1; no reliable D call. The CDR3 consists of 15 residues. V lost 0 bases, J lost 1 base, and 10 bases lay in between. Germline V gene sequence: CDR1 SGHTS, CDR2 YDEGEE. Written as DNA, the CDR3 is TGTGCCAGCAGCTTGGCGGGGTGGGGGAACACTGAAGCTTTCTTT. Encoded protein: CASSLAGWGNTEAFF.

DNA for the CDR3: TGTGCCAGCAGCTTAGGAGGGGCAGTGCTAGAGACCCAGTACTTC. Residues: CASSLGGAVLETQYF. The chain combines TRBV13 with TRBJ2-5; maybe TRBD1 (5 bases). This CDR3 has 15 residues. The germline V gene encodes CDR1 PRHDT and CDR2 FYEKMQ (reference sequence). Trimming removed 0 bases at V and 4 bases at J, with 12 bases between.

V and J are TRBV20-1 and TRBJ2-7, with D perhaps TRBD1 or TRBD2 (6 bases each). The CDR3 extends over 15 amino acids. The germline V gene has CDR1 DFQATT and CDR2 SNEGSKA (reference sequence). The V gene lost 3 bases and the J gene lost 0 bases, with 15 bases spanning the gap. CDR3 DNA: TGCAGTGCTAGTGGGGGCCTAGCGAGCTCCTACGAGCAGTACTTC. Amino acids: CSASGGLASSYEQYF.

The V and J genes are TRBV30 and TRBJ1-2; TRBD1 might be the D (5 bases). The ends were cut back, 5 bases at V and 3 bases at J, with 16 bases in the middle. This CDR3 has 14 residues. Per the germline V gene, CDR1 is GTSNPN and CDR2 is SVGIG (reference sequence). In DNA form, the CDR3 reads TGTGCCTGGTCGGGGGTACTTGGCGACTATGGCTACACCTTC. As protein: CAWSGVLGDYGYTF.

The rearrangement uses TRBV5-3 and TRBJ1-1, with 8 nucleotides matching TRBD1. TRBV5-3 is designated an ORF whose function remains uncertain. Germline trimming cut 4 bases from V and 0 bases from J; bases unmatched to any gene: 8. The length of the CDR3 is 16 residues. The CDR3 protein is CARSPHGQGMNTEAFF. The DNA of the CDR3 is TGTGCCAGAAGCCCCCACGGACAGGGCATGAACACTGAAGCTTTCTTT.

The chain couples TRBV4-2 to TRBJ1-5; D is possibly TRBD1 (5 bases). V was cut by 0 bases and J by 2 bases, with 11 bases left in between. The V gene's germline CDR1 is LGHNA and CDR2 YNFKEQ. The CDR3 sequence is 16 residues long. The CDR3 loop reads CASSQDGHPRNQPQHF. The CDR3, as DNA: TGTGCCAGCAGCCAAGATGGACACCCTCGCAATCAGCCCCAGCATTTT.

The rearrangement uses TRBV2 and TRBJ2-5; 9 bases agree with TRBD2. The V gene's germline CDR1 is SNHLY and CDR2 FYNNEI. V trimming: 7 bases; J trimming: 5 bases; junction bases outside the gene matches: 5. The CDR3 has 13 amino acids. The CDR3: CASNGGRAETQYF. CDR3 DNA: TGTGCCAGCAACGGCGGGAGGGCGGAGACCCAGTACTTC.

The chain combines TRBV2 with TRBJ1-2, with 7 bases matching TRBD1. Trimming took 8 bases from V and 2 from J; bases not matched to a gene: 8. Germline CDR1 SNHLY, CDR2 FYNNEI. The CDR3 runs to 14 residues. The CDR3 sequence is CASGQEAANYGYTF. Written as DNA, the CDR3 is TGTGCCAGCGGACAGGAGGCTGCCAACTATGGCTACACCTTC. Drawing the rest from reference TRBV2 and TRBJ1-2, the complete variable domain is EPEVTQTPSHQVTQMGQEVILRCVPISNHLYFYWYRQILGQKVEFLVSFYNNEISEKSEIFDDQFSVERPDGSNFTLKIRSTKLEDSAMYFCASGQEAANYGYTFGSGTRLTVV.

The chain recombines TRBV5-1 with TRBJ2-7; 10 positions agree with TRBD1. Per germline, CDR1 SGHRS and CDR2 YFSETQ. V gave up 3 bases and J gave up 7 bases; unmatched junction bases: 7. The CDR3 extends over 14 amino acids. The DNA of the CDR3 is TGCGCCAGCAGCTCCGGGACAGGGGCCCGAGAGCAGTACTTC. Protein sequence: CASSSGTGAREQYF.

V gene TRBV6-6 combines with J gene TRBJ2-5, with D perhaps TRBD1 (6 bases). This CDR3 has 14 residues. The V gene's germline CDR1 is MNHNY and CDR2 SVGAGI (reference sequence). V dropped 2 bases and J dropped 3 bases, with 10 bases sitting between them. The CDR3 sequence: CASSYLRTEETQYF. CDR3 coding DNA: TGTGCCAGCAGTTACCTTCGGACAGAAGAGACCCAGTACTTC.

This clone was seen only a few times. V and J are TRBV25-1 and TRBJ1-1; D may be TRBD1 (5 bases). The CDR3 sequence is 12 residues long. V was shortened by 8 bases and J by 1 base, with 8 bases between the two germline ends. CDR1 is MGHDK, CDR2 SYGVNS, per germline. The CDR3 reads CASSTGNTEAFF. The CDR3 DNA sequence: TGTGCCAGCTCTACAGGGAACACTGAAGCTTTCTTT.

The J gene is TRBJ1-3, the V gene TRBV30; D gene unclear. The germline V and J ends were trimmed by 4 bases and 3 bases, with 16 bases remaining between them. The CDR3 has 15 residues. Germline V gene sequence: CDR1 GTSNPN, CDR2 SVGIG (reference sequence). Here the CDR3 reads CAWKYGVKLGNTIYF. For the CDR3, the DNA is TGTGCCTGGAAGTATGGGGTCAAGCTTGGAAACACCATATATTTT.

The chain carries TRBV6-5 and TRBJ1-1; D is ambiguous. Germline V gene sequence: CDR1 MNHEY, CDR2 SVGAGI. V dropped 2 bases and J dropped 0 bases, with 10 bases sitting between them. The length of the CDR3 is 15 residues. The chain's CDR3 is CASSYGGGVNTEAFF. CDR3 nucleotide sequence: TGTGCCAGCAGTTACGGTGGAGGCGTGAACACTGAAGCTTTCTTT.

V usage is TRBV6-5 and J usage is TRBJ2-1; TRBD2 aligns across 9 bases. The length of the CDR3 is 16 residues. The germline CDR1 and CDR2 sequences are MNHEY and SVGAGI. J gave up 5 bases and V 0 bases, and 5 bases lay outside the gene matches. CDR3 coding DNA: TGTGCCAGCAGTTACTCAGCTGCGGGAGGGAACAATGAGCAGTTCTTC. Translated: CASSYSAAGGNNEQFF.

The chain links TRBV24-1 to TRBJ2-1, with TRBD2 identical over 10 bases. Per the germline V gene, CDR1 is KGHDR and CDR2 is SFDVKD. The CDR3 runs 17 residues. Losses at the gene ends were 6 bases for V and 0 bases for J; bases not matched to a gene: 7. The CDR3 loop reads CATSKAGLAVSYNEQFF. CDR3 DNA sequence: TGTGCCACCAGTAAGGCCGGACTAGCGGTCTCCTACAATGAGCAGTTCTTC.

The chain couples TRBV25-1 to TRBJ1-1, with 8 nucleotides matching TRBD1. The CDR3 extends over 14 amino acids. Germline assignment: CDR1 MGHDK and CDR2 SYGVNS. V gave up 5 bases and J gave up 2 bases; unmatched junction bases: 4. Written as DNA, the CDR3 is TGTGCCAGCAGTCTTACAGGGGGAAACACTGAAGCTTTCTTT. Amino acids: CASSLTGGNTEAFF.

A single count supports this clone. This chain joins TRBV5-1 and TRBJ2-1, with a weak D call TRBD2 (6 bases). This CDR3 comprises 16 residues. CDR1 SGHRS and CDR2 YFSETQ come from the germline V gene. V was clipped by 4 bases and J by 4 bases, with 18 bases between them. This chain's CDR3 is CASSRGSRGDYNEQFF. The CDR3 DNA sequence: TGCGCCAGCAGCCGGGGTTCCCGCGGGGATTACAATGAGCAGTTCTTC.

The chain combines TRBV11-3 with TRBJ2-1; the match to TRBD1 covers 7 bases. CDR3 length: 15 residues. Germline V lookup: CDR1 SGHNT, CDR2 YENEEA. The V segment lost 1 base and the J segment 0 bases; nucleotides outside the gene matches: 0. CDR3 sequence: CASSLGDSSYNEQFF. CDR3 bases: TGTGCCAGCAGCTTAGGGGACAGCTCCTACAATGAGCAGTTCTTC.

CDR3 sequence: CASSQASLNEQFF. The CDR3 bases are TGTGCCAGCAGCCAGGCTAGCCTAAATGAGCAGTTCTTC. V and J are TRBV3-1 (or the pseudogene TRBV3-2) and TRBJ2-1; D is possibly TRBD2 (5 bases). V lost 3 bases, J lost 7 bases, and 10 bases lay in between. CDR3 length: 13 residues. The V gene's germline CDR1 is LGHDT and CDR2 YNNKEL (reference sequence).

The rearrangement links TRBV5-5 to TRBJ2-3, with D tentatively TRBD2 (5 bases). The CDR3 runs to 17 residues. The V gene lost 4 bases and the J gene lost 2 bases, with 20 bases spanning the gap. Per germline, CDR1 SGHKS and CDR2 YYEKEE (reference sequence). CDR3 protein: CASSPTLILDFTDTQYF. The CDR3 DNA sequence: TGTGCCAGCAGCCCCACTCTGATCCTGGACTTCACAGATACGCAGTATTTT. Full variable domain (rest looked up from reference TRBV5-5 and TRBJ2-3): DAGVTQSPTHLIKTRGQQVTLRCSPISGHKSVSWYQQVLGQGPQFIFQYYEKEERGRGNFPDRFSARQFPNYSSELNVNALLLGDSALYLCASSPTLILDFTDTQYFGPGTRLTVL.

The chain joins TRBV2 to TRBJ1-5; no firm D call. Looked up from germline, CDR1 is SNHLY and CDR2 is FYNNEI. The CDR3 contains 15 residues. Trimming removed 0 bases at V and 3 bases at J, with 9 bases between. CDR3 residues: CASSEAPRANQPQHF. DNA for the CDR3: TGTGCCAGCAGTGAAGCCCCAAGGGCCAATCAGCCCCAGCATTTT.